What follows describes a single T cell receptor (beta chain). Original data processing: Reference gene primer amplification gave estimated nucleated cell counts. TCRdb's table, derived via immunoSEQ multiplex PCR, lists solely in-frame clones and lacks some. V, J and clone size are those of that table, while D and trimming were read from the DNA. The sample shows 140,000 to 150,000 clones, roughly 88% of them seen only once. The data belong to a study of blood T cell repertoires in COVID-19. Study context: There were acute and convalescent COVID-19 samples, and they came from the United States, Italy and Spain. T cells, B-cell-depleted T cells, or PBMCs supplied cDNA or gDNA.

The receptor was isolated from a man in his 60s with active or convalescent COVID-19. Sequencing was done on a sample of peripheral blood.

The CDR3 is CASRVAGGGADTQYF. The DNA for the CDR3 is TGTGCCAGCCGGGTAGCGGGAGGGGGTGCAGATACGCAGTATTTT. V usage is TRBV7-8 and J usage is TRBJ2-3, with TRBD2 matching 11 bases. The junction had 8 bases not matched to a gene; V was cut back by 8 bases and J by 4 bases. CDR3 length: 15 amino acids. CDR1 is SGHVS, CDR2 FQNEAQ, per germline.